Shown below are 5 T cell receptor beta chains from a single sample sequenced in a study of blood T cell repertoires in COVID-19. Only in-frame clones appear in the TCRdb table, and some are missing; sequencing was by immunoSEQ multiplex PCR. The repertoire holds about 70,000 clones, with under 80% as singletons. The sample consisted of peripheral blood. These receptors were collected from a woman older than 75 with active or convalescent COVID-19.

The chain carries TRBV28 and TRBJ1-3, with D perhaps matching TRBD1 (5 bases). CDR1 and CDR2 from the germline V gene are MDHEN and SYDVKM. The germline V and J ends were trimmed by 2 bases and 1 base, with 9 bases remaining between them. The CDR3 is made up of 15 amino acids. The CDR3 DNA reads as TGTGCCAGCAGTTTAGACAGCCAGTCTGGAAACACCATATATTTT. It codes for CASSLDSQSGNTIYF.

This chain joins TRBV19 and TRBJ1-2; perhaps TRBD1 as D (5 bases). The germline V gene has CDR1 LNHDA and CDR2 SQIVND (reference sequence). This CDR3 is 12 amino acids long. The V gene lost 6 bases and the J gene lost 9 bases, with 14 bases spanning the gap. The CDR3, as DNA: TGTGCCAGTAGAATCAAGGGACTTCGCTACACCTTC. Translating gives CASRIKGLRYTF.

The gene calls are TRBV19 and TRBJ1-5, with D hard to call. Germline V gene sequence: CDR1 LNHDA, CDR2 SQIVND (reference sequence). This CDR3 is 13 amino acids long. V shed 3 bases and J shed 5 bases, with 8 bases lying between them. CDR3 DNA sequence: TGTGCCAGTAGTATGCGGCCGTATCAGCCCCAGCATTTT. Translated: CASSMRPYQPQHF. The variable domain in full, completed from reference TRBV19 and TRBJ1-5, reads DGGITQSPKYLFRKEGQNVTLSCEQNLNHDAMYWYRQDPGQGLRLIYYSQIVNDFQKGDIAEGYSVSREKKESFPLTVTSAQKNPTAFYLCASSMRPYQPQHFGDGTRLSIL.

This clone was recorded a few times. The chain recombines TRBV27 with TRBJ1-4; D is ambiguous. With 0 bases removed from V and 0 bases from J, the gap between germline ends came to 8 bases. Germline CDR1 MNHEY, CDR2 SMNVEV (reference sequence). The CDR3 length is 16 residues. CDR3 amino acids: CASSLSLRTTNEKLFF. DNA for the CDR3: TGTGCCAGCAGTTTATCGTTGCGAACAACTAATGAAAAACTGTTTTTT.

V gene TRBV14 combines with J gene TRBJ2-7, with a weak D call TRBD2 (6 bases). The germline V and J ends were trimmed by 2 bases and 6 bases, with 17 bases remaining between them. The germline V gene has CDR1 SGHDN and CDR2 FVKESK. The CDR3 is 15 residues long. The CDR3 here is CASSQIDGGVGEQYF. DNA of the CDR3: TGTGCCAGCAGCCAAATCGACGGAGGGGTAGGCGAGCAGTACTTC.